This TCR beta chain was recorded in a study of control samples from healthy donors and cancer patients. Produced via immunoSEQ multiplex PCR; TCRdb's table is partial and in-frame only. The sample gives about 130,000 clones, approximately 92% of which show up once; 2% to 3% is in the top ten. Germline CDR1 is MNHEY and CDR2 is SVGAGI. This CDR3 contains 13 residues. Trimming left V 5 bases short and J 9 bases short, with 14 bases between. The chain uses TRBV6-5 and TRBJ1-5; unclear D gene. Source material: blood. The sequence came from a man aged 40-50 years in good health. The CDR3 spells CASSQTSIMPQHF. CDR3 coding DNA: TGTGCCAGCAGTCAGACGTCAATTATGCCCCAGCATTTT.